This entry lists 13 T cell receptor beta chains sequenced from one sample in a study of cytomegalovirus exposure and HLA in healthy donors (dated by TCRdb to 2016 to 2017). To prepare the library, the immunoSEQ multiplex PCR assay was applied. The immuneACCESS repertoire file appears here via TCRdb, limited to in-frame rearrangements. These files lack a portion of the clones; in checked studies, under half of the deficit traces to unresolved V genes, and the cause of the others is not known. The sample profile shows some 140,000 clones; approximately 80% of them were found once. The ten largest clonotypes hold roughly 30% of the sample. Sequencing was performed on PBMCs. These TCRs come from a man under 40 in good health and CMV-seropositive.

This clone was observed once. The V gene is TRBV4-1, the J gene TRBJ2-7; D possibly corresponds to TRBD2 (5 bases). Germline V gene lookup returns CDR1 MGHRA and CDR2 YSYEKL. V lost 1 base and J lost 2, with 12 bases in between. The CDR3 runs 15 residues. CDR3 nucleotide sequence: TGCGCCAGCAGCCAAGGCAGCGGATCCCCCTACGAGCAGTACTTC. Translating gives CASSQGSGSPYEQYF.

The chain has TRBV30 and TRBJ2-1, with D unclear. Germline V CDR1 and CDR2: GTSNPN, SVGIG (reference sequence). Trimming shortened V by 4 bases and J by 0 bases, and 7 bases separated the two germline ends. This CDR3 is 13 amino acids long. The CDR3: CAWTPSSYNEQFF. DNA of the CDR3: TGTGCCTGGACCCCGAGCTCCTACAATGAGCAGTTCTTC.

The rearrangement uses TRBV5-5 and TRBJ2-1; a weak D match, TRBD1 (7 bases). V shed 6 bases and J shed 5 bases, with 12 bases lying between them. CDR3 size: 13 residues. The V gene's germline CDR1 is SGHKS and CDR2 YYEKEE (reference sequence). Here the CDR3 reads CASTGGQNNEQFF. The CDR3 DNA reads TGTGCCAGCACCGGGGGACAGAACAATGAGCAGTTCTTC. Full variable domain (outside the CDR3, taken from reference TRBV5-5 and TRBJ2-1): DAGVTQSPTHLIKTRGQQVTLRCSPISGHKSVSWYQQVLGQGPQFIFQYYEKEERGRGNFPDRFSARQFPNYSSELNVNALLLGDSALYLCASTGGQNNEQFFGPGTRLTVL.

This clone was detected only once. This chain uses TRBV18 with TRBJ2-5; D remains unclear. V gave up 5 bases and J gave up 3 bases, with 4 bases separating them. The CDR3 is made up of 11 amino acids. Per germline, CDR1 KGHSH and CDR2 LQKENI. The CDR3 region is CASSSEETQYF. CDR3 DNA sequence: TGTGCCAGCTCATCAGAAGAGACCCAGTACTTC.

This clone was picked up one time. The rearrangement uses TRBV6-6 and TRBJ1-1; 8 nucleotides line up with TRBD1. The CDR3 contains 15 residues. CDR1 and CDR2 from the germline V gene are MNHNY and SVGAGI (reference sequence). The trim removed 5 bases at V and 0 bases at J, leaving 5 bases unmatched. CDR3 region: CASSPRTGLNTEAFF. The CDR3 region has the DNA TGTGCCAGCAGTCCCCGGACAGGGCTGAACACTGAAGCTTTCTTT.

The chain joins TRBV4-3 to TRBJ2-2; 8 bases are a match to TRBD1. After removal of 4 bases from V and 6 bases from J, the junction contained 7 bases not matched to a gene. This CDR3 comprises 15 residues. CDR1 is LGHNA and CDR2 is YSLEER in the germline V gene. CDR3 residues: CASSLNQGAAGELFF. The DNA of the CDR3 is TGCGCCAGCAGCCTTAACCAGGGGGCGGCCGGGGAGCTGTTTTTT.

This chain connects TRBV7-9 to TRBJ2-1; 7 bases align to TRBD1. This CDR3 spans 14 amino acids. Trimming took 5 bases from V and 6 from J; bases not matched to a gene: 7. CDR1 is SEHNR and CDR2 is FQNEAQ in the germline V gene (reference sequence). This chain's CDR3 is CASSPGQQFNEQFF. The CDR3 DNA reads TGTGCCAGCAGCCCGGGACAGCAATTCAATGAGCAGTTCTTC.

This clone was seen just once. CDR3 loop: CAIRSDREGYEQYF. In DNA form, the CDR3 reads TGTGCCATCAGATCGGACAGGGAAGGCTACGAGCAGTACTTC. The J gene is TRBJ2-7, the V gene TRBV10-3, with 8 nucleotides matching TRBD1. V lost 6 bases to trimming and J lost 3 bases; unmatched junction nucleotides: 7. This CDR3 is 14 amino acids long. Germline V gene data show CDR1 as ENHRY and CDR2 as SYGVKD.

The gene calls are TRBV30 and TRBJ1-5, with D perhaps TRBD1 (5 bases). The germline CDR1 and CDR2 sequences are GTSNPN and SVGIG (reference sequence). The CDR3 extends over 14 amino acids. Trimming shortened V by 4 bases and J by 4 bases, and 14 bases separated the two germline ends. The CDR3 nucleotides read TGTGCCTGGAATCCGACAGTCACTAATCAGCCCCAGCATTTT. This translates into CAWNPTVTNQPQHF.

This chain connects TRBV7-3 to TRBJ2-5; 8 bases agree with TRBD2. V gave up 8 bases and J gave up 2 bases; unmatched junction bases: 7. Germline V gene lookup returns CDR1 SGHTA and CDR2 FQGTGA. The CDR3 covers 14 residues. CDR3 protein: CASASGGLQETQYF. The CDR3 coding sequence is TGTGCCAGCGCCTCGGGGGGGCTACAAGAGACCCAGTACTTC.

CDR3 in DNA: TGTGCCAGTAGTCTTCTAGCGGGAGGGACCTACAATGAGCAGTTCTTC. Translated, it gives CASSLLAGGTYNEQFF. The chain employs TRBV19 and TRBJ2-1; 12 nucleotides match TRBD2. Germline CDR1 reads LNHDA; CDR2 reads SQIVND (reference sequence). Trimming cost V 5 bases and J 2 bases; bases outside gene matches: 4. The CDR3 contains 16 residues.

In this sample, this clone turned up a few times. V and J are TRBV4-2 and TRBJ2-2; 12 nucleotides align to TRBD2. The ends lost 2 bases at V and 4 bases at J; junction bases unmatched: 11. The germline V gene has CDR1 LGHNA and CDR2 YNFKEQ. CDR3 length equals 19 residues. DNA of the CDR3: TGTGCCAGCAGCCAAAGGCAGCTAGCGGGGGGGCCGATCACCGGGGAGCTGTTTTTT. This gives the protein CASSQRQLAGGPITGELFF.

The gene calls are TRBV7-6 and TRBJ2-1; 11 bases match TRBD1. Trimming cost V 5 bases and J 6 bases; bases outside gene matches: 18. The CDR3 consists of 19 residues. Germline assignment: CDR1 SGHVS and CDR2 FNYEAQ. The DNA of the CDR3 is TGTGCCAGCAGCCGGTTTGTTGCTCCCGGGACAGGGGGTGGCAATGAGCAGTTCTTC. Amino acids: CASSRFVAPGTGGGNEQFF.